This T cell receptor beta chain came from a study of T cell repertoires in cytomegalovirus infection. Overall study: Public TCR beta signature analysis indicated the presence of both CMV infection and matching HLA type. Study-wide results and caveats: Adding up the frequency of public TCR beta families identified people who carried CMV plus the relevant HLA. HLA-C-restricted CMV clonotypes gave the most frequent clonotype in two of eight donors.

This clonotype has ten or more counts. Its antigen is unidentified. Looked up from germline, CDR1 is MDHEN and CDR2 is SYDVKM. V shed 3 bases, J shed 7 bases, and the junction held 5 bases outside the gene matches. The CDR3 contains 14 residues. TCRdb fed the reads into MiXCR, producing one record per CDR3 protein. The repertoire has 150,000 to 200,000 distinct CDR3 sequences, approximately 15% of them found once; the top ten carry roughly 27%. The sample comprised PBMCs. This chain connects TRBV28 to TRBJ2-3; 9 nucleotides line up with TRBD2. This receptor was identified in a human donor in good health (CMV status not recorded). Some clones in this sample may be carry-over from other donors' samples. For the CDR3, the DNA is TGTGCCAGCAGTTTTCTTAGCGGGAGTAATACGCAGTATTTT. This sequence encodes CASSFLSGSNTQYF.